The rows below give T cell receptor beta chains drawn from one sample of a study of blood T cell repertoires in COVID-19. The assay was immunoSEQ multiplex PCR, and TCRdb's table has in-frame clones only and misses some. The sample lists approximately 160,000 clones, about 86% seen once, with around a fifth in the top ten. Sequencing input: peripheral blood. Every receptor here comes from a woman aged 80 or over with acute or convalescent COVID-19. CDR3s include the opening cysteine and the closing phenylalanine or tryptophan. A D gene is named only where the DNA matches it firmly. Size values are once, few and many counts, or a class for expanded clones, and some rows have none.

clone size	V gene	CDR3 length	J gene	D gene	CDR3 DNA	CDR3 protein
NA	TRBV18	15	TRBJ1-5	TRBD1	TGTGCCAGCTCACCAGGACAGGGGAAAAGCCAGCCCCAGCATTTT	CASSPGQGKSQPQHF
NA	TRBV19	15	TRBJ2-5	NA	TGTGCCAGTAGTAGGGGGGGCCGGGGAGGAGAGACCCAGTACTTC	CASSRGGRGGETQYF
NA	TRBV10-2	13	TRBJ1-2	TRBD1	TGCGCCAGCAAGGAGACAGGGAACTATGGCTACACCTTC	CASKETGNYGYTF
NA	TRBV7-2	19	TRBJ2-1	TRBD2	TGTGCCAGCAGCTCAGGGACTAGCGGGAGGAGGAGGGAGAAAAATGAGCAGTTCTTC	CASSSGTSGRRREKNEQFF
NA	TRBV9	16	TRBJ2-1	TRBD2	TGTGCCAGCAGCGTTTTAGCGGGGAATTCCTACAATGAGCAGTTCTTC	CASSVLAGNSYNEQFF
NA	TRBV18	15	TRBJ1-4	NA	TGTGCCAGCTCACCGGCCGGGGGGAGGCATGAAAAACTGTTTTTT	CASSPAGGRHEKLFF
NA	TRBV20-1	18	TRBJ2-1	TRBD2	TGCAGTGCTAGTTTTTATACTGGGACTAGCGGGAGAGCTGGTGAGCAGTTCTTC	CSASFYTGTSGRAGEQFF
NA	TRBV28	15	TRBJ1-6	TRBD1	TGTGCCAGCAGATTAACAGGGGGACGGGATTCACCCCTCCACTTT	CASRLTGGRDSPLHF
NA	TRBV6-1	13	TRBJ1-2	NA	TGTGCCAGCAGGGCCGGGGGGAACTATGGCTACACCTTC	CASRAGGNYGYTF
NA	TRBV4-1	16	TRBJ1-6	NA	TGCGCCAGCAGCCAAGTTTGGAGCTCCTATAATTCACCCCTCCACTTT	CASSQVWSSYNSPLHF
NA	TRBV18	18	TRBJ1-6	NA	TGTGCCAGCTCTCCACGGGCCTGGACAGCGATCTGGAATTCACCCCTCCACTTT	CASSPRAWTAIWNSPLHF
NA	TRBV28	16	TRBJ1-3	TRBD1	TGTGCCAGCAGTAGGGAACAGGGGTCCTCTGGAAACACCATATATTTT	CASSREQGSSGNTIYF
NA	TRBV7-2	16	TRBJ1-1	TRBD1	TGTGCCAGCAGCTTAGGGTTCGGGACAGGGGACACTGAAGCTTTCTTT	CASSLGFGTGDTEAFF
NA	TRBV9	18	TRBJ2-3	TRBD2	TGTGCCAGCAGCGTAAGGGGACTAGCGGGGGGTTCTGGAGATACGCAGTATTTT	CASSVRGLAGGSGDTQYF
few	TRBV5-1	13	TRBJ2-5	NA	TGCGCCAGCAGCTTGGAGGCCGGGGAGACCCAGTACTTC	CASSLEAGETQYF
NA	TRBV28	13	TRBJ2-1	NA	TGTGCCAGCAGACCGTTGAGCCACAATGAGCAGTTCTTC	CASRPLSHNEQFF
few	TRBV11-2	14	TRBJ1-1	TRBD1	TGTGCCAGCAGGGACAGGGCGTCGAACACTGAAGCTTTCTTT	CASRDRASNTEAFF
NA	TRBV9	15	TRBJ2-1	NA	TGTGCCAGCAGCGTAACCGGGACTGGAGACAATGAGCAGTTCTTC	CASSVTGTGDNEQFF
NA	TRBV25-1	15	TRBJ1-1	NA	TGTGCCAGCAGTGAAAGGGCAGGGGCAAGCACTGAAGCTTTCTTT	CASSERAGASTEAFF
few	TRBV6-5	13	TRBJ2-2	TRBD2	TGTGCCATCCTGAAGCGGGAGGCCGGGGAGCTGTTTTTT	CAILKREAGELFF
NA	TRBV29-1	16	TRBJ2-1	NA	TGCAGCGTTGAAAGGGGCGGCAGGGCCCTCTACAATGAGCAGTTCTTC	CSVERGGRALYNEQFF
NA	TRBV19	13	TRBJ2-1	TRBD1	TGTGCCAGTCAAGTGGCAGGGGGAGTGGGGCAGTTCTTC	CASQVAGGVGQFF
NA	TRBV28	13	TRBJ1-6	TRBD1	TGTGCCAGCAGTTTAGGGGACAGGGGAACCCTCCACTTT	CASSLGDRGTLHF
NA	TRBV6-5	15	TRBJ1-6	NA	TGTGCCATCTACGACAGAAGCTCCTATAATTCACCCCTCCACTTT	CAIYDRSSYNSPLHF
once	TRBV6-1	16	TRBJ2-1	NA	TGTGCCAGCAGTGAAGCTCCGGGGTTCTACCCAATGGAGCAGTTCTTC	CASSEAPGFYPMEQFF
once	TRBV6-1	15	TRBJ1-6	NA	TGTGCCAGCAGTGACCCCGGGGGTGGAAATTCACCCCTCCACTTT	CASSDPGGGNSPLHF
NA	TRBV27	16	TRBJ2-2	NA	TGTGCCAGCAGTTTACAGGGGAGAGCGAACACCGGGGAGCTGTTTTTT	CASSLQGRANTGELFF
NA	TRBV9	14	TRBJ2-2	NA	TGTGCCAGCAGCGTAGATGGCAACACCGGGGAGCTGTTTTTT	CASSVDGNTGELFF
NA	TRBV7-9	12	TRBJ2-5	NA	TGTGCCAGCACCTCGAGCGGGGAGACCCAGTACTTC	CASTSSGETQYF
few	TRBV3-1/TRBV3-2	17	TRBJ1-2	NA	TGTGCCAGCAGCCGGTCAGTTGGGACAAGAGATAACTATGGCTACACCTTC	CASSRSVGTRDNYGYTF
few	TRBV6-1	16	TRBJ1-5	TRBD1	TGTGCCAGCAGTGATATGGGACAGTATAGCAATCAGCCCCAGCATTTT	CASSDMGQYSNQPQHF
NA	TRBV9	15	TRBJ2-2	NA	TGTGCCAGCAGCCCACAGGTGGGGATCGGCGGGGAGCTGTTTTTT	CASSPQVGIGGELFF
few	TRBV5-1	16	TRBJ1-4	NA	TGCGCCAGCAGCTTGGGCGGTTTGGCATCTAATGAAAAACTGTTTTTT	CASSLGGLASNEKLFF
NA	TRBV9	14	TRBJ2-3	TRBD1	TGTGCCAGCAGCAAACAGGGGAGCACAGATACGCAGTATTTT	CASSKQGSTDTQYF
NA	TRBV13	16	TRBJ1-2	NA	TGTGCCAGCAGCTTAGGGAGGACAGCGGGGGGCTATGGCTACACCTTC	CASSLGRTAGGYGYTF
NA	TRBV28	16	TRBJ1-5	NA	TGTGCCAGCAGTCCAAACCAGTTAGGGGGTAATCAGCCCCAGCATTTT	CASSPNQLGGNQPQHF
NA	TRBV12-3/TRBV12-4	13	TRBJ2-1	NA	TGTGCCAGCAGTTTACAGGCCGCGGGTGAGCAGTTCTTC	CASSLQAAGEQFF
NA	TRBV4-3	18	TRBJ2-1	TRBD2	TGCGCCAGCAGCCAAGAGGGGACTAGCGGGGGGGCCGCGACTGAGCAGTTCTTC	CASSQEGTSGGAATEQFF
NA	TRBV9	15	TRBJ1-1	NA	TGTGCCAGCAGCGTAACGTCCGGGGAGGGCACTGAAGCTTTCTTT	CASSVTSGEGTEAFF
NA	TRBV4-2	16	TRBJ1-5	NA	TGTGCCAGCAGCCAAGCCCAGACAGCTGATAATCAGCCCCAGCATTTT	CASSQAQTADNQPQHF
NA	TRBV11-3	13	TRBJ2-1	NA	TGTGCCAGCAGTCTTAATGCCTACAATGAGCAGTTCTTC	CASSLNAYNEQFF
NA	TRBV27	13	TRBJ2-1	NA	TGTGCCAGCAGTCCTGACGGACTGAAGGGCATCTTCTTC	CASSPDGLKGIFF
NA	TRBV2	12	TRBJ2-5	TRBD2	TGTGCCAGCCTAATTAGCGGGAAAACCCAGTACTTC	CASLISGKTQYF
NA	TRBV9	16	TRBJ2-1	TRBD2	TGTGCCAGCAGCGTATCTGGCCTAGCGGTATACAATGAGCAGTTCTTC	CASSVSGLAVYNEQFF
NA	TRBV4-1	14	TRBJ1-2	TRBD1	TGCGCCAGCAGCCCCCTCGCTACAGGGGGTGGCTACACCTTC	CASSPLATGGGYTF
few	TRBV29-1	13	TRBJ2-7	NA	TGCAGCGCCATAAGGGGTTCACAGTACGAGCAGTACTTC	CSAIRGSQYEQYF
medium-sized	TRBV2	16	TRBJ2-1	NA	TGTGCCAGCAGTGAAATTTGGACTATCCGGGGCAATGAGCAGTTCTTC	CASSEIWTIRGNEQFF
few	TRBV9	15	TRBJ1-6	NA	TGTGCCAGCAGCGTAGATGCCGGGGGGAGTTCACCCCTCCACTTT	CASSVDAGGSSPLHF
once	TRBV5-4	12	TRBJ2-7	NA	TGTGCCAGCAGCTTGGACAGAAACCCACAGTACTTC	CASSLDRNPQYF
NA	TRBV5-8	16	TRBJ2-1	TRBD1	TGTGCCAGCAGCTCGGAACCCGGGACAGTTTACAATGAGCAGTTCTTC	CASSSEPGTVYNEQFF
NA	TRBV6-2/TRBV6-3	15	TRBJ2-3	NA	TGTGCCAGCAGTTACCGCGGACAGAGCACAGATACGCAGTATTTT	CASSYRGQSTDTQYF
NA	TRBV30	14	TRBJ2-1	NA	TGTGCCTGGAGGACGACTAGGGAAGACAATGAGCAGTTCTTC	CAWRTTREDNEQFF
NA	TRBV25-1	13	TRBJ1-5	NA	TGTGCCAGCAGCCTCACGGGGAATCAGCCCCAGCATTTT	CASSLTGNQPQHF
NA	TRBV27	13	TRBJ1-2	TRBD1	TGTGCCAGCAGTCTGCAGGGGGCCCTTGGCTACACCTTC	CASSLQGALGYTF
NA	TRBV6-2/TRBV6-3	16	TRBJ1-2	NA	TGTGCCAGCAGTTACTCGAATCGGGTTCGAGGCTATGGCTACACCTTC	CASSYSNRVRGYGYTF
NA	TRBV15	15	TRBJ2-7	TRBD1	TGTGCCACCAGCAGAACAGGGGTTGGGGCCTACGAGCAGTACTTC	CATSRTGVGAYEQYF
NA	TRBV5-8	15	TRBJ1-4	NA	TGTGCCAGCAGCTTGGAAGGACAGACGAATGAAAAACTGTTTTTT	CASSLEGQTNEKLFF